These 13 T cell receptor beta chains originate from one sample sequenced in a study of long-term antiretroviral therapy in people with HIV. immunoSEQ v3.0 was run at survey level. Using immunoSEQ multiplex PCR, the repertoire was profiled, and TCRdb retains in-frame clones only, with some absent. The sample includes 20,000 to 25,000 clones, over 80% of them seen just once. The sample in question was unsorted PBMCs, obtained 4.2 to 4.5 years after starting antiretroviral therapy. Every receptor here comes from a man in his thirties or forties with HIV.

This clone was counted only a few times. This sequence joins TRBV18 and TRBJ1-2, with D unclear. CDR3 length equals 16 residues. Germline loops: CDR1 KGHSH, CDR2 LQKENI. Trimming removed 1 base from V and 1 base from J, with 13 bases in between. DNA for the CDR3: TGTGCCAGCTCACCACAGGCGACTCTAATTAACTATGGCTACACCTTC. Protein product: CASSPQATLINYGYTF.

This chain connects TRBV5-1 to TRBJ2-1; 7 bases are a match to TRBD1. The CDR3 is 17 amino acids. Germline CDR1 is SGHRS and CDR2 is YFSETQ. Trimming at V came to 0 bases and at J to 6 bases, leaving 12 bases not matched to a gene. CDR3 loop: CASSLVGQSTRRNEQFF. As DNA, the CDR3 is TGCGCCAGCAGCTTGGTGGGACAGTCTACTAGGCGCAATGAGCAGTTCTTC.

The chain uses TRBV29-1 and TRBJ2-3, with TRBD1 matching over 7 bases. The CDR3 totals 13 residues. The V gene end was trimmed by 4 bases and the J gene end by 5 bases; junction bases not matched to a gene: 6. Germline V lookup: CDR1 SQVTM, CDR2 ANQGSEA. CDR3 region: CSVGRGQGDTQYF. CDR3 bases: TGCAGCGTTGGAAGGGGGCAAGGAGATACGCAGTATTTT.

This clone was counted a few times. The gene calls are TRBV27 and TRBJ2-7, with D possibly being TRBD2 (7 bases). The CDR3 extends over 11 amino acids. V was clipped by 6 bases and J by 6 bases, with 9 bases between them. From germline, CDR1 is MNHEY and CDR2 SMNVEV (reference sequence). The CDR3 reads CASSGGLEQYF. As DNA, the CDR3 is TGTGCCAGCAGCGGGGGGCTCGAGCAGTACTTC.

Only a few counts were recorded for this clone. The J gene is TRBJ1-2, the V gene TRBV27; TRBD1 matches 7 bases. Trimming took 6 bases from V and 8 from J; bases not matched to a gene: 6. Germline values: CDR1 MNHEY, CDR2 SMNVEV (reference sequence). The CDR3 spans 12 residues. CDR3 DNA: TGTGCCAGCAGCGACCAGGACAGGGGCTACACCTTC. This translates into CASSDQDRGYTF.

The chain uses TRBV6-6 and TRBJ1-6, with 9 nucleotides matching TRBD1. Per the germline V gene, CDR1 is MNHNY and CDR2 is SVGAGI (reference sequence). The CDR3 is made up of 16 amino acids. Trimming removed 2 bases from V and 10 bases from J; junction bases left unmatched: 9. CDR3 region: CASSYPMGQGKSPLHF. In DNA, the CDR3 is TGTGCCAGCAGTTACCCGATGGGACAGGGCAAATCACCCCTCCACTTT.

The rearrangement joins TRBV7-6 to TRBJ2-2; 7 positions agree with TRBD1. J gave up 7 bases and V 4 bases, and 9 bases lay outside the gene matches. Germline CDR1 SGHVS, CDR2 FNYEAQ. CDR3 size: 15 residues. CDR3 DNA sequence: TGTGCCAGCAGCTCACGGGACAGAGGGAGCGGGGAGCTGTTTTTT. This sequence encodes CASSSRDRGSGELFF.

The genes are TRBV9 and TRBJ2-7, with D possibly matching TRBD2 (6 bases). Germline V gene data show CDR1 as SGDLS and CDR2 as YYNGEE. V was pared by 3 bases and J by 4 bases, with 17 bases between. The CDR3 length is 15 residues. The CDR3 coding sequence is TGTGCCAGCAGCGCGACCGGGGGAGCCGTATACGAGCAGTACTTC. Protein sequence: CASSATGGAVYEQYF.

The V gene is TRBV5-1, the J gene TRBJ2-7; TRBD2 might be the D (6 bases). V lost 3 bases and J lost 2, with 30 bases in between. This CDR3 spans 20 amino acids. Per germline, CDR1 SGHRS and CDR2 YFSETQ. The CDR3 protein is CASSWGVPGRGKGLAYEQYF. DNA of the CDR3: TGCGCCAGCAGCTGGGGGGTCCCGGGACGGGGTAAGGGCTTGGCCTACGAGCAGTACTTC.

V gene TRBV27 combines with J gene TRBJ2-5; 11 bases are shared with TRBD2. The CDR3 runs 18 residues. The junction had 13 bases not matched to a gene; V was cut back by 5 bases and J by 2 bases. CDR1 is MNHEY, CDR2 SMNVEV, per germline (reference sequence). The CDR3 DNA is TGTGCCAGCAGTAAAAGATCCGGGACTAGCGGCACTCAAGAGACCCAGTACTTC. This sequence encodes CASSKRSGTSGTQETQYF.

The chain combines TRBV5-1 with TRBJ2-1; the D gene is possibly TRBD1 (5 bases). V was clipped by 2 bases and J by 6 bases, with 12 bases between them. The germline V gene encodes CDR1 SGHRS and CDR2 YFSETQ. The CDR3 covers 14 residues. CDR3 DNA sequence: TGCGCCAGCAGCTTCAACTCAGGGCCCAATGAGCAGTTCTTC. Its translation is CASSFNSGPNEQFF. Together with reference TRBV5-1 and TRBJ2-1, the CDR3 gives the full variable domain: KAGVTQTPRYLIKTRGQQVTLSCSPISGHRSVSWYQQTPGQGLQFLFEYFSETQRNKGNFPGRFSGRQFSNSRSEMNVSTLELGDSALYLCASSFNSGPNEQFFGPGTRLTVL.

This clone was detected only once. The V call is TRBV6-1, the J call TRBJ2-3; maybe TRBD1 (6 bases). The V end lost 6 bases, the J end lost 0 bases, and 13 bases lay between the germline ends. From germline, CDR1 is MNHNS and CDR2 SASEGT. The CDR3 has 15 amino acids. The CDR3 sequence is CASRDRSGSTDTQYF. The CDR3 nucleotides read TGTGCCAGCAGAGACAGGTCAGGCAGCACAGATACGCAGTATTTT.

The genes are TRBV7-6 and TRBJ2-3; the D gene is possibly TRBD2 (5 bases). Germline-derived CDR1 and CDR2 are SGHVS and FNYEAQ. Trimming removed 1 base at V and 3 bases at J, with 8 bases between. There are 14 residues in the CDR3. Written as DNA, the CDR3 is TGTGCCAGCAGCTTAGTCGGAGGAACAGATACGCAGTATTTT. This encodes CASSLVGGTDTQYF.